Listed below are T cell receptor beta chains from one sample, sequenced in a study of T cells in Graves' hyperthyroidism and ophthalmopathy. Via MiXCR, TCRdb re-called the multiplex PCR reads, giving one row per CDR3 protein. Altogether hundreds of thousands of distinct CDR3 sequences are present, 12% to 15% being singletons, with the ten largest covering around 9.6%. The sequencing input was blood. All receptors derive from a woman aged 18-29 years with Graves' hyperthyroidism. The CDR3 runs from the conserved cysteine through the conserved F or W. The D gene is left open where the match is weak. Size is omitted from some rows. Given values are once, few, many or a class for expanded clones.

>few|TRBV6-5|TRBJ2-1|NA
CASSYDRTASYNEQFF
TGTGCCAGCAGTTACGACCGGACAGCGTCCTACAATGAGCAGTTCTTC
>few|TRBV20-1|TRBJ2-7|NA
CSALEHPNGKQYF
TGCAGTGCTCTAGAACATCCTAACGGGAAGCAGTACTTC
>few|TRBV4-1|TRBJ1-1|NA
CASSQHSSDTEAFF
TGCGCCAGCAGCCAACACAGTTCGGACACTGAAGCTTTCTTT
>few|TRBV15|TRBJ2-3|TRBD2
CATRLAGAGDTQYF
TGTGCCACCCGGCTAGCGGGAGCCGGAGATACGCAGTATTTT
>few|TRBV6-2/TRBV6-3|TRBJ2-7|TRBD1
CASSLTLTGLQNEQYF
TGTGCCAGCAGTCTTACCCTGACAGGGTTGCAGAACGAGCAGTACTTC
>few|TRBV27|TRBJ2-7|TRBD1
CASSPTGTGGRAKGEQYF
TGTGCCAGCAGTCCAACCGGGACAGGGGGCCGCGCGAAGGGGGAGCAGTACTTC
>many|TRBV28|TRBJ1-2|TRBD1
CASRPGQGNNYGYTF
TGTGCCAGCAGGCCGGGACAGGGGAATAACTATGGCTACACCTTC
>many|TRBV27|TRBJ2-5|NA
CASSYYRGEGSVETQYF
TGTGCCAGCAGTTACTACCGAGGGGAAGGGAGCGTAGAGACCCAGTACTTC
>many|TRBV2|TRBJ2-1|TRBD2
CASSGLSSGANNEQFF
TGTGCCAGCAGTGGGCTGAGTAGCGGGGCGAACAATGAGCAGTTCTTC
>many|TRBV11-2|TRBJ2-1|NA
CASSFGGDEQFF
TGTGCCAGCAGCTTCGGCGGTGATGAGCAGTTCTTC
>few|TRBV6-1|TRBJ2-2|TRBD2
CASSDRRGRDTGELFF
TGTGCCAGCAGTGACCGCAGAGGGAGGGACACCGGGGAGCTGTTTTTT
>many|TRBV6-2/TRBV6-3|TRBJ2-1|TRBD2
CASSYPPASGSGRTNEQFF
TGTGCCAGCAGTTACCCACCGGCTAGCGGGAGTGGGAGGACCAATGAGCAGTTCTTC
>NA|TRBV12-3/TRBV12-4|TRBJ2-1|NA
CASSFGLREQFF
TGTGCCAGCAGTTTTGGGCTCCGTGAGCAGTTCTTC
>many|TRBV11-2|TRBJ2-1|NA
CASSLGLRVGDNEQFF
TGTGCCAGCAGCTTAGGTCTCAGGGTGGGGGACAATGAGCAGTTCTTC
>many|TRBV7-9|TRBJ2-1|NA
CASSPFSLSYNEQFF
TGTGCCAGCAGCCCCTTCTCCCTTTCCTACAATGAGCAGTTCTTC
>NA|TRBV28|TRBJ1-6|NA
CASSLGRGSYNSPLHF
TGTGCCAGCAGCTTGGGCAGGGGCTCCTATAATTCACCCCTCCACTTT
>NA|TRBV7-2|TRBJ2-5|NA
CASSRSGVPYYYF
TGTGCCAGCAGCCGCTCGGGAGTTCCGTATTACTACTTC
>few|TRBV12-3/TRBV12-4|TRBJ1-3|TRBD1
CASVQGSSGNTIYF
TGTGCCAGCGTACAGGGGAGCTCTGGAAACACCATATATTTT
>few|TRBV7-9|TRBJ2-5|NA
CASSTNLAYQETQYF
TGTGCCAGCAGCACCAACCTAGCGTACCAAGAGACCCAGTACTTC
>few|TRBV18|TRBJ2-7|TRBD2
CASSRGLAGNGEQYF
TGTGCCAGCTCACGGGGACTAGCGGGAAATGGCGAGCAGTACTTC
>many|TRBV6-5|TRBJ2-7|TRBD1
CASSYMGQGSYEQYF
TGTGCCAGCAGTTACATGGGACAGGGCTCCTACGAGCAGTACTTC
>many|TRBV5-1|TRBJ2-7|NA
CASTDWGRGENEQYF
TGCGCCAGCACTGACTGGGGGCGGGGAGAAAACGAGCAGTACTTC
>NA|TRBV5-1|TRBJ2-5|TRBD2
CASSLGLANGETQYF
TGCGCCAGCAGCTTGGGACTAGCGAATGGCGAGACCCAGTACTTC
>many|TRBV13|TRBJ2-1|TRBD2
CASSPGLAGGNNEQFF
TGTGCCAGCAGCCCGGGACTAGCGGGAGGTAACAATGAGCAGTTCTTC
>NA|TRBV6-1|TRBJ2-5|NA
CASYEGVETQYF
TGTGCCAGCTATGAGGGGGTGGAGACCCAGTACTTC
>few|TRBV7-9|TRBJ1-2|NA
CASSLGAGGANYGYTF
TGTGCCAGCAGCTTAGGGGCGGGGGGAGCTAACTATGGCTACACCTTC
>NA|TRBV9|TRBJ2-3|NA
CASSLGQGRFGDTQYF
TGTGCCAGCAGTCTTGGGCAGGGTCGATTCGGAGATACGCAGTATTTT
>many|TRBV7-3|TRBJ2-1|NA
CASSLTRTDVYNEQFF
TGTGCCAGCAGCTTAACCCGGACCGACGTCTACAATGAGCAGTTCTTC
>many|TRBV7-6|TRBJ2-3|NA
CASSFTAGVGDTQYF
TGTGCCAGCAGCTTCACGGCAGGGGTCGGAGATACGCAGTATTTT
>NA|TRBV6-1|TRBJ2-2|NA
CASGKRLNTGELFF
TGTGCCAGCGGCAAGAGATTAAACACCGGGGAGCTGTTTTTT